The next 13 T cell receptor beta chains were all read from a single sample in a study of beta chain features in type 1 diabetes. Study-level findings and limits: TCRB CDR3 length was moderately but significantly reduced in all four CD4+ subsets of Type 1 diabetes patients.

Which antigens these TCRs recognize remains unknown. Reverse transcribing all isolated RNA meant expressed TCRB transcripts were sequenced. Assay: immunoSEQ multiplex PCR; the TCRdb copy retains only in-frame clones and omits some. The sample records roughly 150,000 clones, about 7.8% being singletons. Sequenced material: central memory CD4+ T cells from blood. These TCRs come from a woman aged 40-49 years with type 1 diabetes.

This clone was seen many times. The rearrangement links TRBV30 to TRBJ1-5; 11 nucleotides match TRBD1. This CDR3 region has 15 residues. After removal of 3 bases from V and 4 bases from J, the junction contained 5 bases not matched to a gene. The germline V gene encodes CDR1 GTSNPN and CDR2 SVGIG (reference sequence). The CDR3 DNA is TGTGCCTGGAGAGTTGGGACAGGGGGGAATCAGCCCCAGCATTTT. Translating gives CAWRVGTGGNQPQHF. Full variable domain (missing parts from reference TRBV30 and TRBJ1-5): SQTIHQWPATLVQPVGSPLSLECTVEGTSNPNLYWYRQAAGRGLQLLFYSVGIGQISSEVPQNLSASRPQDRQFILSSKKLLLSDSGFYLCAWRVGTGGNQPQHFGDGTRLSIL.

This chain connects TRBV5-1 to TRBJ1-6, with D perhaps matching TRBD1 (6 bases). V shed 1 base and J shed 7 bases, with 12 bases lying between them. CDR1 SGHRS and CDR2 YFSETQ come from the germline V gene. This CDR3 contains 15 residues. This CDR3 is CASSLINTGNSPLHF. CDR3 DNA: TGCGCCAGCAGCTTGATCAACACAGGGAATTCACCCCTCCACTTT. The variable domain in full, with the rest retrieved from reference TRBV5-1 and TRBJ1-6, is KAGVTQTPRYLIKTRGQQVTLSCSPISGHRSVSWYQQTPGQGLQFLFEYFSETQRNKGNFPGRFSGRQFSNSRSEMNVSTLELGDSALYLCASSLINTGNSPLHFGNGTRLTVT.

This chain links TRBV29-1 with TRBJ2-7; 9 bases are shared with TRBD2. There are 16 residues in the CDR3. CDR1 and CDR2 (germline): SQVTM, ANQGSEA. V shed 1 base, J shed 4 bases, and the junction held 11 bases outside the gene matches. The DNA of the CDR3 is TGCAGCGTTGAAGGCCCGACAGGGACTAGCCTTTACGAGCAGTACTTC. This translates into CSVEGPTGTSLYEQYF.

This clone occurred once. The gene calls are TRBV4-1 and TRBJ1-5; 7 bases match TRBD1. Germline CDR1 and CDR2: MGHRA and YSYEKL. The CDR3 spans 18 residues. V was clipped by 3 bases and J by 2 bases; unmatched bases: 13. The CDR3 loop reads CASSHPSSQGLGNQPQHF. CDR3 nucleotide sequence: TGCGCCAGCAGCCACCCTTCCTCACAGGGGTTGGGCAATCAGCCCCAGCATTTT.

At least ten counts were recorded for this clone. CDR3 DNA sequence: TGCGCCAGCAGCCAGGATGGGGGGGGCCCGGCAGATACGCAGTATTTT. Translated, it gives CASSQDGGGPADTQYF. This chain joins TRBV4-3 and TRBJ2-3; D might be TRBD2 (7 bases). Trimming cost V 3 bases and J 4 bases, with 17 bases left between them. CDR3 size: 16 residues. Per the germline V gene, CDR1 is LGHNA and CDR2 is YSLEER.

This clone was seen a handful of times. This chain uses TRBV21-1 with TRBJ1-5. TRBV21-1 is deemed a pseudogene. The CDR3 covers 13 residues. The CDR3 DNA is TGTGCCAGCAGCAAAGCCCCCGAGGAGCCCCAGCATTTT. This encodes CASSKAPEEPQHF.

The sample holds a few counts of this clone. The rearrangement joins TRBV9 to TRBJ2-6; 7 nucleotides agree with TRBD2. This CDR3 region has 14 residues. The V gene end was trimmed by 5 bases and the J gene end by 3 bases; junction bases not matched to a gene: 2. The germline V gene encodes CDR1 SGDLS and CDR2 YYNGEE. The CDR3 spells CASRPGGGANVLTF. CDR3 nucleotide sequence: TGTGCCAGCAGGCCGGGAGGTGGGGCCAACGTCCTGACTTTC.

The chain is built from TRBV11-1 and TRBJ2-2; D is ambiguous. The CDR3 sequence is 12 residues long. The V gene's germline CDR1 is SGHAT and CDR2 FQDESV (reference sequence). Trimming shortened V by 7 bases and J by 3 bases, and 6 bases separated the two germline ends. CDR3 protein: CASNTDTGELFF. The DNA of the CDR3 is TGTGCCAGCAACACCGACACCGGGGAGCTGTTTTTT.

This clone was recorded a few times. The chain uses TRBV28 and TRBJ1-1, with a possible D match to TRBD1 (6 bases). CDR1 and CDR2 from the germline V gene are MDHEN and SYDVKM. CDR3 length: 14 residues. V lost 5 bases and J 4 bases, leaving 14 bases between the germline ends. The CDR3: CASSQTGFVTEAFF. Written as DNA, the CDR3 is TGTGCCAGCAGTCAGACAGGTTTTGTCACTGAAGCTTTCTTT.

This clone was counted only a few times. The chain uses TRBV5-1 and TRBJ1-1; D not resolved. Germline V gene data show CDR1 as SGHRS and CDR2 as YFSETQ. This CDR3 is built from 15 residues. With 0 bases removed from V and 3 bases from J, the gap between germline ends came to 12 bases. This CDR3 reads CASSLVNPGDTEAFF. Written as DNA, the CDR3 is TGCGCCAGCAGCTTGGTCAATCCGGGAGACACTGAAGCTTTCTTT.

Only a few counts were recorded for this clone. The chain couples TRBV7-2 to TRBJ2-7; TRBD1 is a possible D gene (5 bases). Trimming removed 4 bases from V and 2 bases from J, with 9 bases in between. Germline loops: CDR1 SGHTA, CDR2 FQGNSA. The CDR3 is 13 amino acids. The CDR3 region is CASSSRQTYEQYF. DNA for the CDR3: TGTGCCAGCAGCTCCAGACAGACCTACGAGCAGTACTTC.

This clone was seen many times. This chain's CDR3 is CASSSRSSIGTDTQYF. The DNA for the CDR3 is TGTGCCAGCAGCTCCCGGTCGAGCATCGGGACAGATACGCAGTATTTT. The chain employs TRBV5-6 and TRBJ2-3, with D unresolved. CDR1 and CDR2 (germline): SGHDT, YYEEEE. Trimming removed 3 bases at V and 3 bases at J, with 17 bases between. This CDR3 has 16 residues. Based on the CDR3 plus reference TRBV5-6 and TRBJ2-3, the full variable domain is DAGVTQSPTHLIKTRGQQVTLRCSPKSGHDTVSWYQQALGQGPQFIFQYYEEEERQRGNFPDRFSGHQFPNYSSELNVNALLLGDSALYLCASSSRSSIGTDTQYFGPGTRLTVL.

The chain joins TRBV28 to TRBJ1-5, with a weak D call TRBD1 (6 bases). The CDR3 loop spans 14 amino acids. V gave up 8 bases and J gave up 5 bases, with 16 bases separating them. Germline lookup yields CDR1 MDHEN and CDR2 SYDVKM. CDR3 in DNA: TGTGCCAGCGCTCTCCGGGACATTCATCAGCCCCAGCATTTT. Amino acids: CASALRDIHQPQHF.